This T cell receptor delta chain emerged from a study of gamma-delta chains in newborns, infants, children. Study at large: Innate gammadelta T cells reportedly expand polyclonally right after birth, driven by microbial exposure, per the title.

This CDR3 comprises 16 residues. Germline V gene lookup returns CDR1 GEAIGNYY and CDR2 EKD. This clone has only a few counts. It differs at one base from a far larger clone, so likely a read error. TCRdb reran clone calling via CATT on the reads. The sample carries some 980 delta-chain clones, 7.1% recorded once. The specimen sequenced was blood. The sequence was obtained from a child who was a newborn, infant or young child, either healthy, febrile or measles-vaccinated (not recorded which). V gene TRDV2 combines with J gene TRDJ2, with TRDD3 matching 11 bases. CDR3 sequence reads: CARDRLGDTLTAQLFF. In DNA, the CDR3 is TGTGCCCGTGACCGACTGGGGGATACTTTGACAGCACAACTCTTCTTT.